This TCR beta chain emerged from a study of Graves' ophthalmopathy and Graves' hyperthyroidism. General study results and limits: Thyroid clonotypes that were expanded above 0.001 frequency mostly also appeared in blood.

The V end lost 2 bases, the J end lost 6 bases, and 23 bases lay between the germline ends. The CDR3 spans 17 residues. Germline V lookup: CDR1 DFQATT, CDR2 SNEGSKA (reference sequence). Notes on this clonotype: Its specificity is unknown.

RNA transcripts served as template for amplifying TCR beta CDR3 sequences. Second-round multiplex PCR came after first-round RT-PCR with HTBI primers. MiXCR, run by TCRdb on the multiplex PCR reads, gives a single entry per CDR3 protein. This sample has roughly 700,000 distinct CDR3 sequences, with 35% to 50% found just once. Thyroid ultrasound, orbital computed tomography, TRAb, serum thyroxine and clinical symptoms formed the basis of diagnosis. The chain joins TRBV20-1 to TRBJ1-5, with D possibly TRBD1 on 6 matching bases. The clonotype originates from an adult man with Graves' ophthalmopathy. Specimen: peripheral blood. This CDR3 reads CSARIQGSYGMGQPQHF. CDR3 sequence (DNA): TGCAGTGCTAGAATACAGGGAAGTTACGGGATGGGTCAGCCCCAGCATTTT.